This TCR beta chain is from a study of glioma-infiltrating T cells. Study outcomes and limitations: CDR3 overlap between tissue and blood was very small. Tissue-blood divergence was below expectation in non-neoplastic patients, above in gliomas.

The iRepertoire nested amplicon-rescue multiplex PCR amplified TCR alpha and beta CDR3s from RNA. Tissue mRNA or PBMC total RNA, about 90-400 ng, went into one-step reverse transcription and amplification. One entry per CDR3 protein, called by TCRdb with MiXCR from the multiplex PCR reads. The sample has roughly 130,000 distinct CDR3 sequences, more than 20% seen once. Concerning this clonotype: Its target is not known.

This CDR3 contains 16 residues. Germline CDR1 reads SGDLS; CDR2 reads YYNGEE. V was trimmed by 0 bases and J by 5 bases, leaving 17 bases between them. The rearrangement links TRBV9 to TRBJ1-1; maybe TRBD1 (5 bases). Sequenced input: glioma tissue, nonneoplastic brain tissue, or PBMCs (not recorded which). This clonotype was obtained from a human donor with low-grade glioma or glioblastoma, undergoing nonglioma brain surgery, or in good health (not recorded which). The CDR3 protein is CASSVDGSGARTEAFF. The DNA of the CDR3 is TGTGCCAGCAGCGTAGATGGGAGTGGGGCCCGAACTGAAGCTTTCTTT.